This is a list of T cell receptor beta chains from one sample in a study of T cell repertoires in cytomegalovirus infection. One entry per CDR3 protein results from TCRdb running MiXCR on the reads. The sample shows some 940,000 distinct CDR3 sequences, roughly 31% of them seen only once. Antigens of these TCRs are unknown. Here the sequenced sample was cultured CD8+ T cells from PBMCs, taken from culture after CMV antigen stimulation. Source of these receptors: a human donor in good health (CMV status not recorded). Some clones in this sample may be carry-over from other donors' samples. The conserved cysteine and the conserved F or W are not part of the CDR3 here.

J gene | V gene | CDR3 length | CDR3 protein
TRBJ2-3 | TRBV19 | 12 | ASTMTGVGDTQY
TRBJ1-4 | TRBV18 | 11 | ASSKGYNEKLF
TRBJ2-7 | TRBV6-1 | 12 | ASNHRGSSYEQY
TRBJ2-1 | TRBV19 | 12 | ASSIQGGYNEQF
TRBJ1-6 | TRBV13 | 12 | ASSPQGLGSPLH
TRBJ2-1 | TRBV12-3/TRBV12-4 | 14 | ASSLGGGLAGDEQF
TRBJ2-2 | TRBV28 | 13 | ASRRERLNTGELF
TRBJ2-2 | TRBV10-3 | 8 | AIRDGELF
TRBJ1-1 | TRBV28 | 12 | ASSSDILVTEAF
TRBJ2-7 | TRBV7-2 | 16 | ASSLEGLSGGITYEQY
TRBJ1-5 | TRBV6-2/TRBV6-3 | 12 | ASSYSSYHQPQH
TRBJ1-1 | TRBV10-2 | 11 | ASSDGTNTEAF
TRBJ1-1 | TRBV6-2/TRBV6-3 | 13 | ASRRGGTRIPEAF
TRBJ1-1 | TRBV6-6 | 14 | ASRNLAGTGLTEAF
TRBJ2-4 | TRBV7-9 | 13 | ASSWGDLGENIQY
TRBJ2-7 | TRBV5-8 | 13 | ASSLFPGAPYEQY
TRBJ2-2 | TRBV12-3/TRBV12-4 | 10 | ASSLPSPELF
TRBJ2-1 | TRBV24-1 | 11 | ATSDFVRGEQF
TRBJ1-5 | TRBV19 | 15 | ASSIDSRKGSRQPQH
TRBJ2-2 | TRBV12-3/TRBV12-4 | 13 | ASNSDRSNTGELF
TRBJ2-3 | TRBV7-2 | 13 | ASSPPGLAGDTQY
TRBJ2-1 | TRBV12-3/TRBV12-4 | 13 | ASSPEAGGQDEQF
TRBJ1-3 | TRBV20-1 | 14 | SAPWGVDVSGNTIY
TRBJ2-3 | TRBV6-6 | 13 | ASSPVTSGTDTQY
TRBJ2-2 | TRBV6-5 | 16 | ANSSVGTDYANTGELF